This T cell receptor (beta chain) was identified in a study of patients and donors after allogeneic stem cell transplantation. In TCRdb, the RT-PCR reads were re-called with MiXCR into one record per CDR3 protein. In the table there are approximately 12,000 distinct CDR3 sequences, approximately 25% of which are singletons. This clonotype was seen repeatedly, ten times or more. Trimming cost V 4 bases and J 8 bases, with 17 bases left between them. The CDR3 covers 14 residues. Germline V gives CDR1 SEHNR, CDR2 FQNEAQ (reference sequence). What was sequenced was blood, either unsorted or a sorted T cell fraction (not recorded which). The chain links TRBV7-9 to TRBJ1-2; D call uncertain. The receptor's source is a human donor who was either an allogeneic HSCT recipient or a stem cell or donor lymphocyte infusion donor (not recorded which). It is not recorded whose cells these are; they may come from a transplant donor. The CDR3 loop is CASSSYPLSFGYTF. Here the CDR3 DNA reads TGTGCCAGCAGCTCCTATCCTCTTTCCTTCGGCTACACCTTC.